One and the same sample provided the 6 T cell receptor beta chains below, sequenced in a study of blood T cell repertoires in COVID-19. Assay: immunoSEQ multiplex PCR; the TCRdb copy retains only in-frame clones and omits some. The sample holds a few hundred thousand clones, approximately 85% seen once. The sequencing sample was made of PBMCs or T cells enriched from blood (not recorded which). The receptor source for this set is a woman aged 45 to 65 who had recovered from COVID-19.

This clone has a single count. This sequence joins TRBV2 and TRBJ2-4, with D possibly being TRBD1 (6 bases). The CDR3 has 16 amino acids. Per the germline V gene, CDR1 is SNHLY and CDR2 is FYNNEI. The V gene lost 6 bases and the J gene lost 6 bases, with 21 bases spanning the gap. CDR3 in amino acids: CASRNRDTRMGNIQYF. The CDR3 DNA sequence: TGTGCCAGCAGAAACCGGGACACAAGGATGGGAAACATTCAGTACTTC.

The rearrangement joins TRBV18 to TRBJ1-5; 8 bases line up with TRBD1. Germline CDR1 is KGHSH and CDR2 is LQKENI. This CDR3 is 16 amino acids long. The V and J ends lost 5 bases and 3 bases, in that order; junction bases with no gene match: 9. The CDR3 DNA reads as TGTGCCAGCTCATCGGCGACAGGGGTGATCAATCAGCCCCAGCATTTT. Residues: CASSSATGVINQPQHF.

J is TRBJ1-6 and V is TRBV27; possible D gene TRBD1, 5 bases. V was pared by 0 bases and J by 4 bases, with 19 bases between. Germline assignment: CDR1 MNHEY and CDR2 SMNVEV (reference sequence). The CDR3 runs 19 residues. The chain's CDR3 is CASSLSIRGTTGYNSPLHF. The CDR3 region has the DNA TGTGCCAGCAGTTTATCGATAAGGGGCACCACGGGTTATAATTCACCCCTCCACTTT.

This chain links TRBV5-1 with TRBJ2-3; 7 bases fit TRBD1. CDR1 SGHRS and CDR2 YFSETQ come from the germline V gene. The length of the CDR3 is 15 residues. With V trimmed by 0 bases and J by 1 base, 2 bases remained unmatched. For the CDR3, the DNA is TGCGCCAGCAGCTTGGAAGACAGGGGCACAGATACGCAGTATTTT. It translates to CASSLEDRGTDTQYF. Based on the CDR3 plus reference TRBV5-1 and TRBJ2-3, the full variable domain is KAGVTQTPRYLIKTRGQQVTLSCSPISGHRSVSWYQQTPGQGLQFLFEYFSETQRNKGNFPGRFSGRQFSNSRSEMNVSTLELGDSALYLCASSLEDRGTDTQYFGPGTRLTVL.

J is TRBJ1-2 and V is TRBV25-1, with 8 bases fitting TRBD1. This CDR3 spans 15 amino acids. Trimming took 6 bases from V and 8 from J; bases not matched to a gene: 14. The germline CDR1 and CDR2 sequences are MGHDK and SYGVNS. CDR3 amino acids: CASSGRGQGSVGYTF. CDR3 nucleotide sequence: TGTGCCAGCAGCGGACGAGGACAGGGAAGCGTCGGCTACACCTTC.

V is TRBV10-3 and J is TRBJ2-3, with 10 bases matching TRBD1. The CDR3 has 15 residues. Germline V gene data show CDR1 as ENHRY and CDR2 as SYGVKD. V dropped 5 bases and J dropped 4; count of bases not matched to a gene: 6. The DNA for the CDR3 is TGTGCCATCAGTAGCGGGACAGGGGTTGCAGATACGCAGTATTTT. It translates to CAISSGTGVADTQYF.